This T cell receptor beta chain is drawn from a study of shared clonotypes between healthy human individuals. Germline CDR1 reads SGHRS; CDR2 reads YFSETQ. The CDR3 spans 14 residues. V was shortened by 4 bases and J by 1 base, with 12 bases between the two germline ends. On ten immunoSEQ deep assay plates, unsorted PBMC DNA was sequenced. As originally analysed: Junction-only sequences without quality scores came from ImmunoSEQ, so filtering differed. TCRdb's copy holds only in-frame clones and misses some; the assay was immunoSEQ multiplex PCR. D and trimming were read from the DNA, whereas the V and J calls and clone size are those reported in that table. The sample lists about 450,000 clones; 79% were seen once. As regards this clone: Other DNA sequences within the sample encode an identical CDR3.

Each of the donors was a healthy adult who was HIV-negative and had not had a recent acute infection or vaccination. The receptor was derived from a woman aged 40 to 50 in good health. Some clones in this sample may be carry-over from other donors' samples. Sequences were obtained from PBMCs. This chain connects TRBV5-1 to TRBJ2-7; D assignment may be TRBD1 or TRBD2 (5 bases each). CDR3: CASSLGDGSYEQYF. The CDR3 bases are TGCGCCAGCAGCCTAGGGGACGGATCCTACGAGCAGTACTTC.